This TCR beta chain was observed in a study of identical twins. Broader study findings: Sharing of beta out-of-frame sequences by twins showed a weaker excess. Models predicted less out-of-frame TCR alpha sharing in monozygotic twins than was found.

Trimming stripped 1 base from V and 3 bases from J, with 5 bases between. Per germline, CDR1 LGHNA and CDR2 YSLEER. This CDR3 contains 13 residues. A few counts support this clonotype. The antigen remains unidentified. From the 5' RACE reads, TCRdb called clonotypes with MiXCR, one entry per CDR3 protein. The sample holds some 270,000 distinct CDR3 sequences, approximately 8.3% seen once. This same sample was also taken into another study, of yellow fever vaccine responses in identical twins.

V usage is TRBV4-3 and J usage is TRBJ2-3; D ambiguous. The sequencing input was CD8+ T cells sorted from blood. The clonotype originates from a woman aged 18-35 years in good health. The CDR3 nucleotides read TGCGCCAGCAGCCAAGTGCCGACAGATACGCAGTATTTT. Translating it yields CASSQVPTDTQYF.